This TCR beta chain was captured in a study of regulatory and conventional T cells in RAG deficiency. Study-wide findings and caveats: Omenn patients showed >80% Treg-Tconv overlap and shorter CDR3 lengths.

Only in-frame clones appear in the TCRdb table, and some are missing; sequencing was by immunoSEQ multiplex PCR. In the table there are 34,000 or so clones, approximately 91% of which are singletons. The germline V gene encodes CDR1 SGHRS and CDR2 YFSETQ. The V end was cut by 7 bases, the J end by 4 bases, with 9 bases between. The CDR3 runs 12 residues. Comment on this clone: Its antigen is still unknown.

The sample was also linked to a second study, of regulatory T cells. That source notes: Amplification used 52 TRBV primers and 13 TRBJ primers.

The sample consisted of CD8+ T cells sorted from blood. This receptor was obtained from a human donor in good health. This rearrangement joins TRBV5-1 to TRBJ2-1; D ambiguous. The DNA for the CDR3 is TGCGCCAGCTCCGACCCGTACAATGAGCAGTTCTTC. This codes for CASSDPYNEQFF. The variable domain in full, completed from reference TRBV5-1 and TRBJ2-1, reads KAGVTQTPRYLIKTRGQQVTLSCSPISGHRSVSWYQQTPGQGLQFLFEYFSETQRNKGNFPGRFSGRQFSNSRSEMNVSTLELGDSALYLCASSDPYNEQFFGPGTRLTVL.